This T cell receptor (beta chain) comes out of a study of metastatic and nonmetastatic thyroid tumors. Ahead of thyroid surgery, no patient had received treatment of any kind. This CDR3 region has 14 residues. The V gene's germline CDR1 is SEHNR and CDR2 FQNEAQ (reference sequence). V lost 4 bases to trimming and J lost 7 bases, with 14 bases between them. TCRdb recomputed clones from the PCR reads via MiXCR. The table shows 20,000 to 25,000 clones, with roughly 22% occurring only once. The sequence derives from a female donor with papillary thyroid cancer or a benign thyroid nodule (not recorded which). Some clones in this sample may be carry-over from other donors' samples. Material for sequencing was blood. The chain uses TRBV7-9 and TRBJ2-4; D possibly matches TRBD1 or TRBD2 (6 bases each). CDR3 in amino acids: CASSSLRGGNIQYF. The CDR3 nucleotides are TGTGCCAGCAGCTCATTGCGAGGGGGGAACATTCAGTACTTC.